This is a list of T cell receptor beta chains from one sample in a study of beta chain features in type 1 diabetes. Repertoires were generated with immunoSEQ multiplex PCR, while TCRdb's copy carries only in-frame clones and drops some. The sample contains 600,000 or so clones, around 15% of which appear only once. Sequencing was performed on naive CD4+ T cells from blood. The receptor set was obtained from a man aged 18-30 years with type 1 diabetes. The CDR3 runs from the conserved cysteine through the conserved F or W.

v_call,cdr3_aa
TRBV7-2,CASSRRTPETETQYF
TRBV9,CASSPRNTEKLFF
TRBV30,CAWSSLSGYNEQFF
TRBV29-1,CSTSSGGSYNEQFF
TRBV21-1,CASSLPGNF
TRBV29-1,CSVERRDTDTQYF
TRBV6-5,CASRTPGGNEQFF
TRBV25-1,CASSPGTGAASDYEQYF
TRBV25-1,CASSVAGLSNEQFF
TRBV2,CASRGDGSHQPQHF
TRBV11-3,CASSPDWTQETQYF
TRBV13,CASSQRTEQYF
TRBV5-6,CASSPTGLLDGNTIYF
TRBV30,CAWTPLAGGRDTQYF
TRBV6-1,CASRPGVGSQHF
TRBV28,CASAPLRDTDYGYTF
TRBV9,CASSVVRGSYTF
TRBV5-6,CASSWTGAHSPLHF
TRBV2,CASSETGLSTDTQYF
TRBV10-2,CASQGLAGRGAGELFF
TRBV5-4,CASSSGQSSNYGYTF
TRBV29-1,CSAQQGANEKLFF
TRBV18,CASSSGGREQYF
TRBV9,CASSPSGGLLETQYF
TRBV28,CASSLGESPLHF
TRBV7-2,CASSLAGWMNTEAFF
TRBV4-3,CASSQEHVRVYEQYF
TRBV29-1,CSVPATGWGNQPQHF
TRBV18,CASSPRTDTQYF
TRBV10-3,CATGAGSANEKLFF
TRBV10-3,CATSSTDTQYF
TRBV28,CASSPQTSGGASWNEQFF
TRBV30,CAWTRGASFSYNEQFF
TRBV7-9,CASSPMGQGDTEAFF
TRBV28,CASNDGGPWETQYF
TRBV28,CASSFFSGANVLTF
TRBV7-2,CASSNQGLAQETQYF
TRBV7-2,CASSFAGEETQYF
TRBV6-6,CASSLAVRASTDTQYF
TRBV27,CASSLLGRGEQYF
TRBV4-2,CASSQDLATDTQYF
TRBV5-1,CASCGREETQYF